The entry below describes one T cell receptor beta chain. The CDR3 consists of 12 residues. Germline lookup yields CDR1 SQVTM and CDR2 ANQGSEA. V was cut by 3 bases and J by 5 bases, with 10 bases left in between. As originally analysed: Amplification with reference gene primers provided the estimates of nucleated cell counts. TCRdb keeps only in-frame clones here, not all; method: immunoSEQ multiplex PCR. V and J calls and clone size come straight from that table; D and trimming were deduced from the DNA. The sample consists of hundreds of thousands of clones, nearly 90% of them appearing once. The source of the sample is a study of blood T cell repertoires in COVID-19. In the study overall: Italy, Spain and the United States were the sources of the convalescent and acute COVID-19 samples. PBMCs, B-cell-depleted T cells, or T cells provided the cDNA or gDNA that made up the material.

The sample comprised peripheral blood. The chain carries TRBV29-1 and TRBJ2-5, with unresolved D. The clonotype was recovered from a man in his late teens or twenties with active or convalescent COVID-19. The CDR3: CSVDVRSETQYF. The CDR3 bases are TGCAGCGTTGATGTGCGGTCGGAGACCCAGTACTTC.